Given below is one T cell receptor beta chain in context. The germline gives CDR1 LNHDA, CDR2 SQIVND (reference sequence). The CDR3 is made up of 14 amino acids. Unmatched junction bases numbered 6, after V lost 3 bases and J lost 6 bases. This record comes from a study of blood T cell repertoires in COVID-19. Study details: COVID-19 samples collected from the United States, Italy and Spain covered acute and convalescent phases. T cells, B-cell-depleted T cells, or PBMCs supplied cDNA or gDNA.

In the authors' workflow: Quantification of nucleated cells was approximated via reference gene primer amplification. Profiling relied on immunoSEQ multiplex PCR, and the TCRdb table lists in-frame clones only, not all of them. V and J calls and clone size are given by that table; D and trimming were obtained from the DNA. Of about 160,000 clones listed, 65% to 80% are singletons. This sequence joins TRBV19 and TRBJ2-7; 9 bases are shared with TRBD1. This clonotype originated in a man aged 55-75 years with acute or convalescent COVID-19. Sequenced input: peripheral blood. The CDR3 DNA reads TGTGCCAGTAGTATGGGACAGGGAAGGAGCGAGCAGTACTTC. Translation gives CASSMGQGRSEQYF.